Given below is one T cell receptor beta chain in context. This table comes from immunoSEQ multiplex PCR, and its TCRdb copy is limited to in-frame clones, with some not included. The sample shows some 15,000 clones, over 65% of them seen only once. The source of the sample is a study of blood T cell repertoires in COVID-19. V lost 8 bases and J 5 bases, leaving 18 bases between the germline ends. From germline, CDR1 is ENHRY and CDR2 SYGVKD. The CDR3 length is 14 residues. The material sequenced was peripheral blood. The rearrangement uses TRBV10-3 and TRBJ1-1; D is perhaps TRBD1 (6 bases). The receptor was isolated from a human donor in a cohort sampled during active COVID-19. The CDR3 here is CAIGQKGGGTEAFF. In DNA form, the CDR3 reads TGTGCCATCGGCCAAAAAGGGGGGGGAACTGAAGCTTTCTTT.